This T cell receptor (beta chain) emerged from a study of T cells in Graves' hyperthyroidism and ophthalmopathy. The overall study: Before any treatment, at initial diagnosis, peripheral blood was collected.

Regions amplified from RNA transcripts were the TCR beta CDR3 regions. Primed by the HTBI set, a first-round RT-PCR was run on the TCR CDR3. TCRdb ran MiXCR on the multiplex PCR reads and lists one entry per CDR3 protein. The table shows about 380,000 distinct CDR3 sequences, with around 14% occurring only once. Patients showing uncontrolled infection, other autoimmune disease, pregnancy or lactation were ineligible. This clonotype was recorded many times. Its antigen is not known. Study-wide points: Using 13 V-J features, a model discriminated ophthalmopathy from stable hyperthyroidism. Model output signaled ophthalmopathy a median around 5.9 months ahead of onset.

The V gene's germline CDR1 is SNHLY and CDR2 FYNNEI. The CDR3 totals 15 residues. The ends lost 4 bases at V and 6 bases at J; junction bases unmatched: 1. The chain combines TRBV2 with TRBJ2-1; 15 positions agree with TRBD2. The receptor's source is a woman aged 55-70 years with Graves' hyperthyroidism. The sequencing sample was made of blood. The CDR3 reads CASSGTSGRVNEQFF. CDR3 sequence (DNA): TGTGCCAGCAGTGGGACTAGCGGGAGGGTCAATGAGCAGTTCTTC.